This is a list of T cell receptor beta chains from one sample in a study of graft-versus-host responses after intestinal transplantation. Sequenced by immunoSEQ multiplex PCR; TCRdb stores in-frame clones only, minus some. The sample has 98,000 or so clones, roughly 86% seen once. Sequenced material: PBMCs, taken 255 days after intestinal transplant. The receptors stem from a human patient who received an intestinal transplant, so some T cells may come from the graft donor. CDR3s include the opening cysteine and the closing phenylalanine or tryptophan. The D gene is left open where the match is weak. Clone size is stated in some rows and not others, as once, few, many or a class when expanded.

d_call j_call clone_size v_call cdr3_aa cdr3_nt
NA TRBJ1-1 NA TRBV15 CATSRVVQTEAFF TGTGCCACCAGCAGAGTTGTACAAACTGAAGCTTTCTTT
NA TRBJ2-7 NA TRBV2 CASREGISYEQYF TGTGCCAGCAGAGAGGGAATCTCCTACGAGCAGTACTTC
NA TRBJ2-3 NA TRBV5-1 CASSLAVSDTQYF TGCGCCAGCAGCTTGGCAGTGAGCGATACGCAGTATTTT
NA TRBJ2-2 NA TRBV28 CASKERRQTGELFF TGTGCCAGCAAAGAGAGGCGCCAGACCGGGGAGCTGTTTTTT
NA TRBJ2-3 NA TRBV9 CASSVGGSGAADTQYF TGTGCCAGCAGCGTAGGAGGTAGTGGGGCAGCAGATACGCAGTATTTT
NA TRBJ2-3 NA TRBV2 CASSVHRSTDTQYF TGTGCCAGCAGTGTCCATCGCTCCACAGATACGCAGTATTTT
NA TRBJ1-2 NA TRBV28 CASRYFRDTGGYTF TGTGCCAGCCGCTACTTCCGGGACACGGGGGGCTACACCTTC
TRBD1 TRBJ1-6 NA TRBV7-9 CASGRLTGDTYNSPLHF TGTGCCAGTGGCCGGTTGACAGGGGACACCTATAATTCACCCCTCCACTTT
TRBD1 TRBJ2-2 NA TRBV11-3 CASSLTGTGNTGELFF TGTGCCAGCAGCTTAACCGGGACAGGGAATACCGGGGAGCTGTTTTTT
TRBD1 TRBJ2-5 NA TRBV29-1 CSVEDVRTGQETQYF TGCAGCGTTGAAGACGTCAGGACAGGTCAAGAGACCCAGTACTTC
TRBD2 TRBJ2-1 NA TRBV9 CASSVASGGLGDEQFF TGTGCCAGCAGCGTAGCTAGCGGGGGGCTTGGAGATGAGCAGTTCTTC
NA TRBJ1-1 NA TRBV9 CASSVGPELNEAFF TGTGCCAGCAGCGTAGGCCCCGAGCTGAACGAAGCTTTCTTT
NA TRBJ2-3 NA TRBV16 CASSERGGLSDTQYF TGTGCCAGCAGCGAAAGGGGGGGCCTGTCAGATACGCAGTATTTT
TRBD1 TRBJ1-1 once TRBV5-1 CASSQDREAFF TGCGCCAGCAGCCAGGACAGGGAAGCTTTCTTT
NA TRBJ1-5 NA TRBV27 CASPGGNQPQHF TGTGCCAGCCCGGGTGGCAATCAGCCCCAGCATTTT
NA TRBJ2-7 once TRBV25-1 CASSKGTPYEQYF TGTGCCAGCAGTAAGGGTACCCCCTACGAGCAGTACTTC
NA TRBJ1-4 NA TRBV2 CASQAGTNEKLFF TGTGCCAGCCAAGCGGGTACTAATGAAAAACTGTTTTTT
TRBD2 TRBJ2-1 NA TRBV11-2 CATKAGAGEQFF TGTGCCACCAAAGCGGGGGCCGGGGAGCAGTTCTTC
NA TRBJ2-7 NA TRBV6-1 CASSPTPEGVGEQYF TGTGCCAGCAGTCCCACCCCGGAGGGGGTGGGGGAGCAGTACTTC
TRBD1 TRBJ2-3 NA TRBV5-1 CASSLVTGGTDTQYF TGCGCCAGCAGCTTGGTAACAGGGGGCACAGATACGCAGTATTTT
TRBD2 TRBJ2-7 NA TRBV28 CASSSSGTSHEQYF TGTGCCAGCAGTTCCTCCGGGACTAGTCACGAGCAGTACTTC
NA TRBJ2-2 NA TRBV7-6 CASSQMEYTGELFF TGTGCCAGCAGCCAAATGGAATACACCGGGGAGCTGTTTTTT
NA TRBJ2-3 NA TRBV23-1 CASSGGAIPSTDTQYF TGCGCCAGCAGTGGAGGGGCGATTCCTAGCACAGATACGCAGTATTTT
NA TRBJ1-6 NA TRBV2 CASRSTGSYYSPLHF TGTGCCAGCAGATCCACAGGGTCCTACTATTCACCCCTCCACTTT
NA TRBJ2-5 NA TRBV7-3 CASSLNGETQYF TGTGCCAGCAGCTTAAACGGGGAGACCCAGTACTTC
TRBD2 TRBJ2-5 NA TRBV9 CASSVASGGVLGETQYF TGTGCCAGCAGCGTAGCTAGCGGGGGGGTGTTAGGAGAGACCCAGTACTTC
NA TRBJ2-1 NA TRBV5-1 CASSRTTSRTTRTEGPEQFF TGCGCCAGCAGCCGGACTACTTCAAGGACCACAAGGACAGAGGGCCCAGAGCAGTTCTTC
NA TRBJ2-3 NA TRBV6-1 CASSARQGRADTQYF TGTGCCAGCAGTGCCCGACAGGGGAGGGCAGATACGCAGTATTTT
NA TRBJ1-2 NA TRBV9 CASSVDDQRDLDGYTF TGTGCCAGCAGCGTAGATGATCAACGAGACCTGGATGGCTACACCTTC
NA TRBJ2-1 NA TRBV9 CASSVGRELYNEQFF TGTGCCAGCAGCGTAGGAAGGGAACTTTACAATGAGCAGTTCTTC
NA TRBJ1-1 NA TRBV5-1 CASSFLGTEAFF TGCGCCAGCAGCTTCTTAGGCACTGAAGCTTTCTTT
TRBD2 TRBJ2-1 NA TRBV27 CASSLSAGGVYNEQFF TGTGCCAGCAGTTTATCCGCGGGAGGAGTTTACAATGAGCAGTTCTTC